What follows are 26 T cell receptor beta chains derived from one specimen sequenced in a study of T cells in Graves' hyperthyroidism and ophthalmopathy. RNA transcripts yielded amplified TCR beta CDR3 regions. First-round RT-PCR with HTBI primers amplified the TCR CDR3 region. TCRdb reanalysed the multiplex PCR reads using MiXCR and keeps one entry per CDR3 protein. The table lists a few hundred thousand distinct CDR3 sequences, more than 45% of them singletons. Sequencing used peripheral blood or thyroid tissue (not recorded which). The origin of the receptors is a young woman with Graves' hyperthyroidism.

In its sample, this clonotype was seen many times. The chain carries TRBV7-2 and TRBJ2-7; 9 bases line up with TRBD1. Germline V CDR1 and CDR2: SGHTA, FQGNSA. The CDR3 loop spans 17 amino acids. The V gene end was trimmed by 4 bases and the J gene end by 0 bases; junction bases not matched to a gene: 10. The DNA of the CDR3 is TGTGCCAGCAGCTCCCTGGGACAGGGCGTCTACTCCTACGAGCAGTACTTC. It is translated as CASSSLGQGVYSYEQYF.

The chain combines TRBV29-1 with TRBJ2-1; no reliable D call. V lost 4 bases, J lost 5 bases, and 15 bases lay in between. The CDR3 is 14 residues long. Germline-derived CDR1 and CDR2 are SQVTM and ANQGSEA. The CDR3 region has the DNA TGCAGCGTTGTCAAGTACCGGCGACACAATGAGCAGTTCTTC. This sequence encodes CSVVKYRRHNEQFF.

In the case of this clonotype: The germline gene is not matched at one end of the junction; a read error may be the cause. This sequence joins TRBV6-6 and TRBJ1-6, with a tentative D call TRBD1 (5 bases). Germline CDR1 reads MNHNY; CDR2 reads SVGAGI (reference sequence). The CDR3 extends over 15 amino acids. CDR3 sequence: CAGSESSRGNSPLHF. CDR3 coding DNA: TGTGCCGGCAGTGAAAGCTCTAGGGGTAATTCACCCCTCCACTTT.

The table lists this clonotype with many counts. The chain links TRBV9 to TRBJ2-7, with 10 bases that match TRBD2. Germline CDR1 SGDLS, CDR2 YYNGEE. The CDR3 length is 15 residues. The V segment lost 0 bases and the J segment 2 bases; nucleotides outside the gene matches: 2. Written as DNA, the CDR3 is TGTGCCAGCAGCGTAGGTGGGACTAGCGCCTACGAGCAGTACTTC. Protein product: CASSVGGTSAYEQYF. Full variable domain (rest looked up from reference TRBV9 and TRBJ2-7): DSGVTQTPKHLITATGQRVTLRCSPRSGDLSVYWYQQSLDQGLQFLIQYYNGEERAKGNILERFSAQQFPDLHSELNLSSLELGDSALYFCASSVGGTSAYEQYFGPGTRLTVT.

The DNA for the CDR3 is TGTGCCAGCAGCTTTTTTAGCGGCAGCTCCTACGAGCAGTACTTC. It specifies CASSFFSGSSYEQYF. The chain has TRBV7-6 and TRBJ2-7; possible D gene TRBD2, 6 bases. Trimming cost V 3 bases and J 0 bases, with 12 bases left between them. Looked up from germline, CDR1 is SGHVS and CDR2 is FNYEAQ. CDR3 length equals 15 residues.

The chain is built from TRBV12-3 or TRBV12-4 and TRBJ2-5, with a tentative D call TRBD2 (6 bases). CDR3 length: 16 amino acids. Trimming took 3 bases from V and 0 from J, leaving 14 bases between them. Here the CDR3 reads CASSFYGTGYQETQYF. CDR3 nucleotide sequence: TGTGCCAGCAGTTTTTATGGGACTGGGTACCAAGAGACCCAGTACTTC.

Many counts were recorded for this clonotype. This chain links TRBV4-1 with TRBJ1-5; TRBD1 is a possible D gene (5 bases). The V gene's germline CDR1 is MGHRA and CDR2 YSYEKL. This CDR3 comprises 15 residues. Trimming cost V 5 bases and J 0 bases, with 11 bases left between them. Here the CDR3 reads CASSSRGDSNQPQHF. CDR3 sequence (DNA): TGCGCCAGCAGCTCTCGGGGGGATAGCAATCAGCCCCAGCATTTT.

At least ten counts were recorded for this clonotype. The J gene is TRBJ1-2, the V gene TRBV12-3 or TRBV12-4; TRBD1 might be the D (6 bases). The CDR3 extends over 14 amino acids. V lost 3 bases, J lost 1 base, and 9 bases lay in between. The CDR3 DNA is TGTGCCAGCAGTTTGGGGGGGCTTAACTATGGCTACACCTTC. Its protein is CASSLGGLNYGYTF.

The chain links TRBV14 to TRBJ2-7, with 11 bases identical to TRBD2. Trimming cost V 6 bases and J 3 bases; bases outside gene matches: 7. CDR3 length: 15 residues. CDR1 and CDR2 (germline): SGHDN, FVKESK. CDR3 bases: TGTGCCAGCAGGACTAGCGGGACAGCCGACTACGAGCAGTACTTC. Protein: CASRTSGTADYEQYF.

This chain uses TRBV7-6 with TRBJ1-6; perhaps TRBD1 as D (5 bases). Germline V gene data show CDR1 as SGHVS and CDR2 as FNYEAQ. Trimming removed 5 bases from V and 11 bases from J, with 25 bases in between. This CDR3 contains 17 residues. The chain's CDR3 is CASSRYSGGGTDTPLHF. The DNA for the CDR3 is TGTGCCAGCAGCAGATACTCCGGGGGAGGCACAGATACACCCCTCCACTTT.

This clonotype was seen more than once but under ten times. The gene calls are TRBV6-5 and TRBJ1-3; no definite D call. Germline CDR1 and CDR2: MNHEY and SVGAGI. The CDR3 loop spans 15 amino acids. V was pared by 4 bases and J by 0 bases, with 10 bases between. CDR3 sequence reads: CASSCSSISGNTIYF. CDR3 DNA: TGTGCCAGCAGTTGCTCGTCGATCTCTGGAAACACCATATATTTT.

This clonotype was observed at least ten times. The chain employs TRBV2 and TRBJ1-4; 7 nucleotides agree with TRBD1. Germline V gene sequence: CDR1 SNHLY, CDR2 FYNNEI. The CDR3 has 15 residues. V lost 6 bases, J lost 8 bases, and 12 bases stayed unmatched. CDR3 bases: TGTGCCAGCAGAAAAACAGGGGCCGATCGGGAAAAACTGTTTTTT. Its translation is CASRKTGADREKLFF.

V and J are TRBV5-4 and TRBJ2-7; D call uncertain. Trimming removed 2 bases at V and 6 bases at J, with 12 bases between. Per the germline V gene, CDR1 is SGHNT and CDR2 is YYREEE (reference sequence). The CDR3 runs to 13 residues. The chain's CDR3 is CASSFEGFGEQYF. CDR3 in DNA: TGTGCCAGCAGCTTTGAAGGTTTCGGCGAGCAGTACTTC.

Note on this clonotype: This could be a read error, since a much larger clone is one nucleotide away. This chain uses TRBV4-1 with TRBJ1-1; 7 bases match TRBD1. The ends lost 1 base at V and 2 bases at J; junction bases unmatched: 7. Looked up from germline, CDR1 is MGHRA and CDR2 is YSYEKL. CDR3 length: 16 residues. Here the CDR3 DNA reads TGCGCCAGCAGCCAAGGGGACAGCAAGATTAACACTGAAGCTTTCTTT. It translates to CASSQGDSKINTEAFF.

This clonotype was seen ten or more times. The CDR3 DNA reads as TGTGCCAGCAGCACTCCGACAGGGGACAACTATGGCTACACCTTC. Its protein product is CASSTPTGDNYGYTF. V usage is TRBV5-4 and J usage is TRBJ1-2, with 8 positions matching TRBD1. CDR1 and CDR2 from the germline V gene are SGHNT and YYREEE (reference sequence). V was pared by 4 bases and J by 2 bases, with 7 bases of the junction left unmatched. The CDR3 contains 15 residues.

V is TRBV11-2 and J is TRBJ2-7, with 9 bases fitting TRBD1. V lost 5 bases, J lost 2 bases, and 7 bases stayed unmatched. The CDR3 length is 15 residues. Looked up from germline, CDR1 is SGHAT and CDR2 is FQNNGV. CDR3 protein: CASSTTQGAPYEQYF. The CDR3, as DNA: TGTGCCAGCAGCACGACACAGGGGGCCCCCTACGAGCAGTACTTC.

This clonotype came up many times. This chain connects TRBV9 to TRBJ2-7; D possibly corresponds to TRBD2 (6 bases). The germline V gene has CDR1 SGDLS and CDR2 YYNGEE. The CDR3 has 15 amino acids. Between the trimmed V and J ends, which lost 0 bases and 0 bases, there was a span of 10 bases. The CDR3 loop is CASSVERDSSYEQYF. The CDR3 DNA reads TGTGCCAGCAGCGTAGAACGGGACTCCTCCTACGAGCAGTACTTC.

V usage is TRBV20-1 and J usage is TRBJ1-5; D not resolved. The V and J ends lost 2 bases and 0 bases respectively, with 8 bases between them. The CDR3 totals 14 residues. The germline gives CDR1 DFQATT, CDR2 SNEGSKA (reference sequence). CDR3 region: CSARIGNSNQPQHF. CDR3 in DNA: TGCAGTGCTAGAATAGGGAATAGCAATCAGCCCCAGCATTTT.

The chain carries TRBV29-1 and TRBJ2-3, with 10 positions matching TRBD2. V shed 3 bases and J 3 bases; nucleotides not matched to a gene: 12. The CDR3 runs 17 residues. CDR1 is SQVTM, CDR2 ANQGSEA, per germline. The CDR3 here is CSVDGQLAGESTDTQYF. CDR3 bases: TGCAGCGTTGACGGGCAGCTAGCGGGAGAAAGTACAGATACGCAGTATTTT.

Worth noting for this clonotype: A much larger clone is a single base away; this may be a read error. The chain links TRBV20-1 to TRBJ2-7; D not resolved. CDR1 DFQATT and CDR2 SNEGSKA come from the germline V gene (reference sequence). The V end was cut by 3 bases, the J end by 7 bases, with 13 bases between. This CDR3 spans 12 amino acids. CDR3: CSASSVYNEQYF. In DNA, the CDR3 is TGCAGTGCTAGTTCAGTTTACAATGAGCAGTACTTC.

The table lists this clonotype with a count of one. This sequence may be a read error, since a much larger clone differs from it by one base. J is TRBJ1-1 and V is TRBV5-5; TRBD1 might be the D (6 bases). This CDR3 contains 16 residues. Germline CDR1 reads SGHKS; CDR2 reads YYEKEE (reference sequence). DNA of the CDR3: TGTGCCTGCAGCTTGCGTGCGGGGGCGGGAGTCACTGAAGCTTTCTTT. This translates into CACSLRAGAGVTEAFF.

The gene calls are TRBV7-9 and TRBJ1-1; D possibly corresponds to TRBD1 (5 bases). The CDR3 extends over 12 amino acids. Germline lookup yields CDR1 SEHNR and CDR2 FQNEAQ (reference sequence). Trimming shortened V by 1 base and J by 10 bases, and 10 bases separated the two germline ends. For the CDR3, the DNA is TGTGCCAGCAGCTTAGGAGGGGCGGGAGCTTTCTTT. Protein product: CASSLGGAGAFF.

This clonotype was recorded at least ten times. The chain employs TRBV28 and TRBJ1-1; the D is unclear. Trimming pared 8 bases from V and 0 bases from J, leaving 4 bases between. CDR1 MDHEN and CDR2 SYDVKM come from the germline V gene. This CDR3 spans 11 amino acids. The CDR3: CASCMNTEAFF. In DNA, the CDR3 is TGTGCCAGCTGCATGAACACTGAAGCTTTCTTT.

The table lists this clonotype with a few counts. Sequence at one end of the junction differs from germline and may be a read error. J is TRBJ1-2 and V is TRBV5-4; no firm D call. This CDR3 region has 10 residues. Germline-derived CDR1 and CDR2 are SGHNT and YYREEE (reference sequence). CDR3 nucleotides: TGTGCCAGCAGCCAAGTGGCTAGCGCCTTC. Its protein product is CASSQVASAF.

This clonotype was observed at least ten times. The gene calls are TRBV7-2 and TRBJ2-5, with D unresolved. V was trimmed by 2 bases and J by 7 bases, leaving 14 bases between them. This CDR3 has 14 amino acids. Germline lookup yields CDR1 SGHTA and CDR2 FQGNSA. The CDR3 here is CASSLRQRSGTQYF. CDR3 in DNA: TGTGCCAGCAGCTTAAGGCAGAGGTCGGGGACCCAGTACTTC.

This clonotype has only a few counts. This sequence joins TRBV10-3 and TRBJ2-7; D might be TRBD2 (6 bases). The CDR3 loop spans 15 amino acids. Germline values: CDR1 ENHRY, CDR2 SYGVKD. V was trimmed by 4 bases and J by 3 bases, leaving 16 bases between them. CDR3 in amino acids: CAISGVLAVNYEQYF. For the CDR3, the DNA is TGTGCCATCAGTGGGGTGTTAGCGGTAAACTACGAGCAGTACTTC.